The 29 T cell receptor beta chains presented below share a single source sample, sequenced in a study of CD4 T cells in relation to SARS-CoV-2 and coronaviruses. Method: immunoSEQ multiplex PCR; TCRdb's copy keeps in-frame clones and lacks some. The data show tens of thousands of clones, 80% to 90% seen once. Material: memory CD4+ T cells from PBMCs. These receptors originate from an adult with COVID-19.

J is TRBJ2-7 and V is TRBV30; tentative D call: TRBD2 (6 bases). V gave up 1 base and J gave up 5 bases, with 9 bases separating them. The V gene's germline CDR1 is GTSNPN and CDR2 SVGIG (reference sequence). The CDR3 sequence is 12 residues long. Here the CDR3 DNA reads TGTGCCTGGAGTGGGAGACTAGACGAGCAGTACTTC. As protein: CAWSGRLDEQYF. Full variable domain (missing parts from reference TRBV30 and TRBJ2-7): SQTIHQWPATLVQPVGSPLSLECTVEGTSNPNLYWYRQAAGRGLQLLFYSVGIGQISSEVPQNLSASRPQDRQFILSSKKLLLSDSGFYLCAWSGRLDEQYFGPGTRLTVT.

The chain joins TRBV11-2 to TRBJ2-2; 8 bases match TRBD1. The ends lost 7 bases at V and 4 bases at J; junction bases unmatched: 14. CDR3 length: 17 residues. Germline loops: CDR1 SGHAT, CDR2 FQNNGV. The CDR3 protein is CASTRGWGQATTGELFF. In DNA, the CDR3 is TGTGCCAGCACCAGGGGTTGGGGACAGGCGACCACCGGGGAGCTGTTTTTT.

The chain combines TRBV2 with TRBJ1-6; 7 nucleotides align to TRBD1. The CDR3 contains 15 residues. The V segment lost 6 bases and the J segment 7 bases; nucleotides outside the gene matches: 9. Germline V lookup: CDR1 SNHLY, CDR2 FYNNEI. CDR3 sequence reads: CASRMTGYGNSPLHF. The CDR3 DNA is TGTGCCAGCAGAATGACAGGGTACGGAAATTCACCCCTCCACTTT.

This clone was picked up one time. CDR3 in amino acids: CASSRRQALGYTF. In DNA, the CDR3 is TGTGCCAGCAGCCGTAGACAGGCCTTGGGCTACACCTTC. The chain employs TRBV12-3 or TRBV12-4 and TRBJ1-2, with a possible D match to TRBD1 (6 bases). The CDR3 length is 13 residues. V shed 6 bases and J shed 8 bases, with 16 bases lying between them.

The V gene is TRBV11-2, the J gene TRBJ2-4; D unclear. CDR1 is SGHAT and CDR2 is FQNNGV in the germline V gene. This CDR3 is 14 amino acids long. V dropped 5 bases and J dropped 1 base, with 9 bases sitting between them. The CDR3 reads CASSHGVAKNIQYF. Here the CDR3 DNA reads TGTGCCAGCAGCCACGGAGTTGCCAAAAACATTCAGTACTTC.

V is TRBV7-9 and J is TRBJ1-6, with D hard to call. The CDR3 is 14 residues long. Germline V gene sequence: CDR1 SEHNR, CDR2 FQNEAQ (reference sequence). V gave up 3 bases and J gave up 6 bases, with 9 bases separating them. CDR3 bases: TGTGCCAGCAGCTTCGAACAGCCTAATTCACCCCTCCACTTT. Translated, it gives CASSFEQPNSPLHF.

A word on this clone: Germline and junction disagree at one end, which may indicate a read error. Here the CDR3 reads CASRIGQGAGQPQHF. In DNA, the CDR3 is TGTGCCAGTAGAATAGGACAGGGGGCAGGTCAGCCCCAGCATTTT. V gene TRBV19 combines with J gene TRBJ1-5; 11 bases agree with TRBD1. The CDR3 sequence is 15 residues long. CDR1 is LNHDA, CDR2 SQIVND, per germline (reference sequence).

The CDR3: CASSTSSGANVLTF. The CDR3 DNA is TGTGCCAGCAGCACGTCAAGTGGGGCCAACGTCCTGACTTTC. The chain joins TRBV28 to TRBJ2-6, with no clear D. Looked up from germline, CDR1 is MDHEN and CDR2 is SYDVKM. The ends were cut back, 6 bases at V and 3 bases at J, with 9 bases in the middle. The CDR3 is 14 amino acids.

The V gene is TRBV30, the J gene TRBJ1-5; tentative D call: TRBD1 (6 bases). Trimming pared 1 base from V and 3 bases from J, leaving 13 bases between. The CDR3 length is 15 residues. Germline V gene lookup returns CDR1 GTSNPN and CDR2 SVGIG (reference sequence). The CDR3 here is CAWSAGPGANQPQHF. The CDR3 nucleotides read TGTGCCTGGAGTGCCGGGCCAGGGGCCAATCAGCCCCAGCATTTT. The full variable domain, in which reference TRBV30 and TRBJ1-5 provide the parts outside the CDR3, is SQTIHQWPATLVQPVGSPLSLECTVEGTSNPNLYWYRQAAGRGLQLLFYSVGIGQISSEVPQNLSASRPQDRQFILSSKKLLLSDSGFYLCAWSAGPGANQPQHFGDGTRLSIL.

The genes are TRBV6-5 and TRBJ2-6; 7 nucleotides line up with TRBD1. V was clipped by 6 bases and J by 2 bases; unmatched bases: 4. The CDR3 totals 15 residues. The germline gives CDR1 MNHEY, CDR2 SVGAGI. The CDR3 loop is CASRGTGAGANVLTF. The CDR3 DNA reads TGTGCCAGCAGGGGCACAGGGGCTGGGGCCAACGTCCTGACTTTC.

This clone was detected only a few times. V is TRBV5-1 and J is TRBJ1-6, with D tentatively TRBD1 (5 bases). The CDR3 consists of 14 residues. Germline V gives CDR1 SGHRS, CDR2 YFSETQ. V was clipped by 4 bases and J by 6 bases, with 11 bases between them. The CDR3 coding sequence is TGCGCCAGCAGCACGGGGGGACGTAATTCACCCCTCCACTTT. This translates into CASSTGGRNSPLHF.

This clone has only one observation. The CDR3 sequence is CASSLFPGLEYEQYF. The CDR3, as DNA: TGTGCCAGCAGTTTATTTCCAGGACTAGAATACGAGCAGTACTTC. The rearrangement joins TRBV27 to TRBJ2-7, with TRBD2 matching over 7 bases. With V trimmed by 1 base and J by 4 bases, 7 bases remained unmatched. The CDR3 is 15 residues long. Germline assignment: CDR1 MNHEY and CDR2 SMNVEV (reference sequence).

The chain joins TRBV6-5 to TRBJ2-3; TRBD1 might be the D (6 bases). The CDR3 covers 15 residues. Germline-derived CDR1 and CDR2 are MNHEY and SVGAGI. V dropped 4 bases and J dropped 3 bases, with 14 bases sitting between them. CDR3: CASSFPGDGTDTQYF. CDR3 coding DNA: TGTGCCAGCAGTTTTCCAGGGGATGGGACAGATACGCAGTATTTT.

The V and J genes are TRBV19 and TRBJ1-5; D remains ambiguous. The CDR3 totals 13 residues. Germline V gene sequence: CDR1 LNHDA, CDR2 SQIVND (reference sequence). V lost 5 bases and J lost 3, with 8 bases in between. CDR3 in DNA: TGTGCCAGTAGTGACCAGTCCAATCAGCCCCAGCATTTT. This sequence encodes CASSDQSNQPQHF.

The V gene is TRBV14, the J gene TRBJ2-7; D unclear. The germline V gene encodes CDR1 SGHDN and CDR2 FVKESK. Trimming shortened V by 3 bases and J by 3 bases, and 12 bases separated the two germline ends. The CDR3 totals 14 residues. CDR3 nucleotides: TGTGCCAGCAGCCACCCTAGTAGCCGCTACGAGCAGTACTTC. Its translation: CASSHPSSRYEQYF. Full variable domain (remainder filled in from reference TRBV14 and TRBJ2-7): EAGVTQFPSHSVIEKGQTVTLRCDPISGHDNLYWYRRVMGKEIKFLLHFVKESKQDESGMPNNRFLAERTGGTYSTLKVQPAELEDSGVYFCASSHPSSRYEQYFGPGTRLTVT.

This clone has just a few counts. The chain recombines TRBV5-4 with TRBJ2-7; D ambiguous. This CDR3 has 13 residues. Per the germline V gene, CDR1 is SGHNT and CDR2 is YYREEE (reference sequence). V lost 2 bases, J lost 5 bases, and 11 bases lay in between. The CDR3 DNA reads as TGTGCCAGCAGCTTCCGGGCGGCTAACGAGCAGTACTTC. Amino acid sequence: CASSFRAANEQYF.

This clone turned up a few times. The J gene is TRBJ1-6, the V gene TRBV5-1; D is perhaps TRBD1 (6 bases). Germline V gene lookup returns CDR1 SGHRS and CDR2 YFSETQ. Trimming stripped 4 bases from V and 5 bases from J, with 10 bases between. This CDR3 is built from 14 residues. This CDR3 is CASSKGQNNSPLHF. CDR3 sequence (DNA): TGCGCCAGCAGCAAAGGACAGAATAATTCACCCCTCCACTTT.

The chain links TRBV30 to TRBJ2-1; possible D gene TRBD2, 5 bases. The V and J ends lost 4 bases and 0 bases respectively, with 16 bases between them. Germline V gene lookup returns CDR1 GTSNPN and CDR2 SVGIG (reference sequence). CDR3 length equals 16 residues. The CDR3 nucleotides are TGTGCCTGGAACCCAATAGCGAGAAGCTCCTACAATGAGCAGTTCTTC. Amino acid sequence: CAWNPIARSSYNEQFF. The full variable domain, with the rest looked up from reference TRBV30 and TRBJ2-1, is SQTIHQWPATLVQPVGSPLSLECTVEGTSNPNLYWYRQAAGRGLQLLFYSVGIGQISSEVPQNLSASRPQDRQFILSSKKLLLSDSGFYLCAWNPIARSSYNEQFFGPGTRLTVL.

The chain couples TRBV5-4 to TRBJ2-5; D gene ambiguous. CDR1 and CDR2 (germline): SGHNT, YYREEE (reference sequence). This CDR3 is built from 11 residues. With 4 bases removed from V and 2 bases from J, the gap between germline ends came to 3 bases. DNA of the CDR3: TGTGCCAGCAGCACACAAGAGACCCAGTACTTC. It codes for CASSTQETQYF. Variable domain in full (rest from reference TRBV5-4 and TRBJ2-5): ETGVTQSPTHLIKTRGQQVTLRCSSQSGHNTVSWYQQALGQGPQFIFQYYREEENGRGNFPPRFSGLQFPNYSSELNVNALELDDSALYLCASSTQETQYFGPGTRLLVL.

The chain is built from TRBV6-5 and TRBJ1-2; D not resolved. The length of the CDR3 is 15 residues. Per the germline V gene, CDR1 is MNHEY and CDR2 is SVGAGI. The V gene lost 6 bases and the J gene lost 3 bases, with 17 bases spanning the gap. In nucleotides, the CDR3 is TGTGCCAGCAGCGCAGGCGGAAACCAATACTATGGCTACACCTTC. Its protein product is CASSAGGNQYYGYTF.

About this clone: Other DNA sequences in this sample translate to the same CDR3. The chain links TRBV11-3 to TRBJ2-2; TRBD2 aligns across 14 bases. Germline V lookup: CDR1 SGHNT, CDR2 YENEEA. After removal of 4 bases from V and 3 bases from J, the junction contained 1 base not matched to a gene. This CDR3 is built from 16 residues. Written as DNA, the CDR3 is TGTGCCAGCAGCTCGGGACTAGCGGGAGACACCGGGGAGCTGTTTTTT. Its protein product is CASSSGLAGDTGELFF. The full variable domain, completed using reference TRBV11-3 and TRBJ2-2, is EAGVVQSPRYKIIEKKQPVAFWCNPISGHNTLYWYLQNLGQGPELLIRYENEEAVDDSQLPKDRFSAERLKGVDSTLKIQPAELGDSAVYLCASSSGLAGDTGELFFGEGSRLTVL.

The chain recombines TRBV7-2 with TRBJ2-5, with D possibly matching TRBD1 (6 bases). CDR1 and CDR2 from the germline V gene are SGHTA and FQGNSA. The CDR3 contains 14 residues. V was cut by 5 bases and J by 5 bases, with 15 bases left in between. CDR3 nucleotide sequence: TGTGCCAGCAGCCCCTTAAACGGACAGGAGACCCAGTACTTC. Its protein product is CASSPLNGQETQYF.

The V gene is TRBV6-5, the J gene TRBJ2-7; 7 bases line up with TRBD1. The J segment lost 4 bases and the V segment lost 6 bases, leaving 12 bases of the junction unmatched. The germline gives CDR1 MNHEY, CDR2 SVGAGI. This CDR3 has 15 amino acids. The CDR3 loop reads CASSAGQDAQYEQYF. CDR3 nucleotides: TGTGCCAGCAGCGCTGGACAGGACGCTCAATACGAGCAGTACTTC.

This clone occurred a few times. The V gene is TRBV5-8, the J gene TRBJ1-6; D unclear. The CDR3 is made up of 15 amino acids. Between the trimmed V and J ends, which lost 1 base and 7 bases, there was a span of 12 bases. CDR1 SGHTS and CDR2 YDEGEE come from the germline V gene. CDR3 loop: CASSLQRGPNSPLHF. CDR3 coding DNA: TGTGCCAGCAGCTTGCAGCGGGGTCCAAATTCACCCCTCCACTTT.

V gene TRBV2 combines with J gene TRBJ2-7, with D possibly being TRBD1 (5 bases). The CDR3 loop spans 12 amino acids. Trimming shortened V by 6 bases and J by 6 bases, and 12 bases separated the two germline ends. CDR1 SNHLY and CDR2 FYNNEI come from the germline V gene. In DNA form, the CDR3 reads TGTGCCAGCAGACCCAGGGCCCGCGAGCAGTACTTC. Protein product: CASRPRAREQYF.

This chain connects TRBV5-1 to TRBJ1-4; TRBD1 aligns across 11 bases. J lost 0 bases, V lost 4 bases, and 2 bases had no gene match. The CDR3 is 16 amino acids. The V gene's germline CDR1 is SGHRS and CDR2 YFSETQ. This chain's CDR3 is CASSEGQGATNEKLFF. CDR3 bases: TGCGCCAGCAGCGAGGGACAGGGGGCAACTAATGAAAAACTGTTTTTT.

CDR3 amino acids: CASSFDEGAGTEAFF. The CDR3 DNA sequence: TGCGCCAGCAGCTTTGATGAGGGGGCAGGGACTGAAGCTTTCTTT. The chain carries TRBV5-1 and TRBJ1-1, with 7 bases aligning to TRBD1. CDR3 size: 15 residues. In germline, CDR1 is SGHRS, CDR2 YFSETQ. After removal of 2 bases from V and 5 bases from J, the junction contained 9 bases not matched to a gene.

This chain connects TRBV29-1 to TRBJ2-5; 7 bases match TRBD2. Germline V gene lookup returns CDR1 SQVTM and CDR2 ANQGSEA. V lost 6 bases, J lost 5 bases, and 9 bases stayed unmatched. This CDR3 region has 13 residues. This chain's CDR3 is CSVRRGSRETQYF. The CDR3 nucleotides are TGCAGCGTACGCCGCGGGAGTCGCGAGACCCAGTACTTC.

The CDR3 region is CASTLSRRNTIYF. The CDR3 coding sequence is TGTGCCAGCACCCTGTCTCGGAGGAACACCATATATTTT. V is TRBV7-2 and J is TRBJ1-3; D ambiguous. Trimming stripped 7 bases from V and 7 bases from J, with 14 bases between. Per the germline V gene, CDR1 is SGHTA and CDR2 is FQGNSA. This CDR3 region has 13 residues.